This T cell receptor beta chain emerged from a study of shared clonotypes between healthy human individuals (dated by TCRdb to the early 2020s). For the wider study: The cohort included three men and a couple of women between 18 and 49 years of age. To estimate repertoire size and how much clonotypes are shared between individuals, the study performed deep sequencing of blood TCR repertoires from 4 to 6 healthy adults. Per donor, leukapheresis produced somewhere between about 0.94 and 8.9 billion PBMCs. Libraries were prepared and TCR repertoires were sequenced by different laboratories using diverse techniques, in order to increase sequencing depth and limit assay-specific biases. Per donor, three plates each were used for CD4 naive and CD4 memory, two for CD8 naive, and one for CD8 memory. The paper's findings and limits, for the study overall: Pairwise subsampling indicated that sequencing depth was expected to affect the degree of clonotype sharing among donors. When a handful of donors were compared, the shared fraction of clonotypes was 5% to 6.5% for naive CD4, roughly 3.3% for naive CD8, about 2.5% for memory CD4, and 0.4% for memory CD8. Clonotypes shared by all four sorted-subset donors showed higher generation probabilities than non-shared clonotypes. Only blood was sampled, and tissue TCR repertoires likely differ from those in blood. Rarefaction of sorted-subset datasets indicated incomplete sequencing despite the large sequencing depth. Larger estimated clonotype richness was generally found for naive subsets than for memory subsets. The small number of donors limited the genetic and exposure-history diversity represented.

Inclusive of the bounding cysteine and phenylalanine, the CDR3 is 12 residues long. The only DNA kept is the CDR3, 36 bases in frame from the first base. CDR1 and CDR2 are drawn from the germline V gene: MDHEN, SYDVKM. The trim is 6 bases for V and 9 bases for J, with a gap of 12 bases between the germline ends. Using the deep immunoSEQ assay, multiplex PCR amplified TCR CDR3 regions from genomic DNA. For each cell subset, the extracted genomic DNA was distributed evenly across all wells of several immunoSEQ 96-well plates, and each plate served as one replicate. Each replicate PCR for sorted subsets received approximately 220 ng genomic DNA, equal to around 32,000 T cell genomes. The purified libraries were quantified using a Qubit 3.0 fluorometer, sized with a Bioanalyzer 2100, and then quantified again using the KAPA Library Quantification kit. Each immunoSEQ 96-well plate was sequenced on its own single-read 150-cycle Illumina NextSeq 550 flow cell. Processing in the source paper ran as follows. Because the immunoSEQ output held only junctional sequences and lacked quality scores, the filtering could not match the filtering applied to full-length reads. Sequences were annotated with PyIR, a Python wrapper for IgBLAST v1.9, and V/J genes and CDR3 were assigned using IMGT germline references. Reads were removed for weak V/J assignments (E-value above 1e-6), missing CDR3, stop codons, out-of-frame junctions, or ambiguous translated residues. V3J clonotypes were defined as sequences sharing an identical inferred V gene, J gene, and CDR3 amino acid sequence. Percentage overlap between repertoires was calculated by dividing the number of shared unique clonotypes by the size of the smaller repertoire. Richness of each repertoire was evaluated using RTK rarefaction, the Chao1 estimator, and Recon v2.1 estimates of unobserved clonotypes. For all TCRbeta clonotypes obtained by the gDNA method from several donors, generation probabilities were computed with OLGA. TCRdb mirrors the immuneACCESS table, restricted to in-frame sequences. Some clones are absent from its copies; in checked studies, under half trace to an unresolved V gene, and the reason for the others is unknown. The V and J calls and clone size are taken from that table; D and trimming were inferred from the DNA. The sample includes around 2.1 million clones, with 90% to 95% observed a single time. The ten largest make up under 2% of the sample.

About this clone itself: What antigen it recognizes has not been identified. Base quality data are lacking; no much larger clone is found one base away.

For the CD8 naive samples, CD45RO-negative cells were positively selected for CCR7, yielding a CD45RA+CCR7+ population from which TemRA cells were excluded. Donors were healthy HIV-negative adults with no recently reported acute infections or vaccinations. Only Caucasian adults living in Nashville, Tennessee, USA were represented among the donors. After blood collection by leukapheresis, PBMCs were isolated using Ficoll-Histopaque density gradient centrifugation and then cryopreserved in the vapor phase of liquid nitrogen. Analytical flow cytometry was used to check the purity and quantity of every magnetically sorted T cell population. Genomic DNA was isolated from each sorted fraction and quantified by UV absorbance on a Nanodrop 2000c.

This receptor was taken from a man between 18 and 35 years old in good health. Some clones in this sample may be carry-over from other donors' samples. Material: naive CD8+ T cells from PBMCs. The cell subset or site label here, explained by the study, means: CD45RA+CCR7+. The chain was built from TRBV28 and TRBJ2-1, and TRBD2 may be the D gene, going by 5 matching bases. Read as DNA, the sequence is TGTGCCAGCAGCCCCTCAGCGGTTGAGCAGTTCTTC. The translation is CASSPSAVEQFF.